The next 4 T cell receptor beta chains were all read from a single sample in a study of T cell changes during pregnancy in multiple sclerosis. Clones were sequenced by immunoSEQ multiplex PCR, and TCRdb holds only the in-frame ones, with some missing. The table lists 60,000 to 85,000 clones, approximately 91% of them singletons. The specimen comprised peripheral blood, sampled in the second trimester of pregnancy. The source of these receptors is a female donor with multiple sclerosis, enrolled in a pregnancy study.

DNA for the CDR3: TGTGCCAGCAGCCGGGGAGCGGGGGAGACCCAGTACTTC. Protein sequence: CASSRGAGETQYF. V gene TRBV7-2 combines with J gene TRBJ2-5; 7 bases match TRBD2. CDR3 length equals 13 residues. V gave up 5 bases and J gave up 5 bases; unmatched junction bases: 5. Germline-derived CDR1 and CDR2 are SGHTA and FQGNSA. Supplemented by reference TRBV7-2 and TRBJ2-5, the full variable domain reads GAGVSQSPSNKVTEKGKDVELRCDPISGHTALYWYRQSLGQGLEFLIYFQGNSAPDKSGLPSDRFSAERTGGSVSTLTIQRTQQEDSAVYLCASSRGAGETQYFGPGTRLLVL.

The chain carries TRBV6-5 and TRBJ1-1; TRBD1 matches 10 bases. Germline-derived CDR1 and CDR2 are MNHEY and SVGAGI. This CDR3 contains 13 residues. V lost 7 bases and J lost 4; bases outside the gene matches: 3. The CDR3 reads CASTRTGGTEAFF. CDR3 coding DNA: TGTGCCAGCACTCGGACAGGGGGCACTGAAGCTTTCTTT.

The chain joins TRBV7-2 to TRBJ1-1; D not certain. V shed 4 bases and J shed 6 bases, with 9 bases lying between them. Germline CDR1 SGHTA, CDR2 FQGNSA. This CDR3 is 12 amino acids long. CDR3 sequence: CASSSGVPEAFF. For the CDR3, the DNA is TGTGCCAGCAGCTCCGGAGTCCCTGAAGCTTTCTTT.

The chain uses TRBV5-1 and TRBJ2-2, with a possible D match to TRBD1 (5 bases). Trimming took 0 bases from V and 9 from J, leaving 15 bases between them. The CDR3 length is 15 residues. CDR1 is SGHRS and CDR2 is YFSETQ in the germline V gene. The CDR3 here is CASSLAQDRARELFF. Here the CDR3 DNA reads TGCGCCAGCAGCTTGGCACAGGATCGCGCCCGGGAGCTGTTTTTT.